This T cell receptor beta chain stems from a study of Ad26.COV2.S vaccination and SARS-CoV-2 variants. The wider study: The authors gave Ad26.COV2.S intramuscularly, either once or twice 56 days apart. Broader study findings: Placebo recipients trailed vaccine recipients in spike-specific TCR breadth. In vaccinated individuals, spike-specific CD8+ and CD4+ T cell responses reportedly displayed substantial breadth.

To note about this clone: Its specificity is not known.

Using immunoSEQ multiplex PCR, the repertoire was profiled, and TCRdb retains in-frame clones only, with some absent. The profile shows about 410,000 clones, around 92% of them singletons. Sample treatment: roughly 20 received Ad26.COV2.S at low or high dose, single or two shots; a few received placebo; per-sample allocation not given. Sampling occurred on day 63 after the first vaccine or placebo injection. Expressing Wuhan-strain SARS-CoV-2 spike, an Ad26 vector served as the vaccine. Sequenced material: peripheral blood, taken in a trial of Ad26.COV2.S vaccine versus placebo. The sequence was obtained from a person aged 18-65 years who received the Ad26.COV2.S COVID-19 vaccine or a placebo.

For the CDR3, the DNA is TGTGCCAGCAGCCCTAGGGGAAGGGGGCGCGATACGCAGTATTTT. Protein: CASSPRGRGRDTQYF. The chain carries TRBV28 and TRBJ2-3; 7 bases map to TRBD1. This CDR3 region has 15 residues. The V gene end was trimmed by 6 bases and the J gene end by 6 bases; junction bases not matched to a gene: 12. Germline CDR1 reads MDHEN; CDR2 reads SYDVKM.